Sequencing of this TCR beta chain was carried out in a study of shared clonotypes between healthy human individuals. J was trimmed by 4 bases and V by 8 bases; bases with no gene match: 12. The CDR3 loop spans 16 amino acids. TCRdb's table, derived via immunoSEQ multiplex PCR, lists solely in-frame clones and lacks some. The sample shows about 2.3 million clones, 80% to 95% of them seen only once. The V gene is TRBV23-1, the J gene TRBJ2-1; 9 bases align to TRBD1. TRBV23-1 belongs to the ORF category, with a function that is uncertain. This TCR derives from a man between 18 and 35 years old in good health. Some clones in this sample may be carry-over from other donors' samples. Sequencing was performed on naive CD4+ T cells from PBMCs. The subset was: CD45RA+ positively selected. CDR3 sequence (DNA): TGCGCCAGCGCTCTAAGGGGGACAGGGCCTTACAATGAGCAGTTCTTC. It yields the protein CASALRGTGPYNEQFF.